These 10 T cell receptor beta chains were sequenced from one sample in a study of regulatory T cells in long-lasting Graves disease. According to the study, TCR beta libraries were built with iRepertoire HTBI primers and CDR3-region Arm-PCR. TCRdb re-called the multiplex PCR reads through MiXCR, storing one row per CDR3 protein. The sample shows 410,000 or so distinct CDR3 sequences, more than 12% of them seen only once. Time point meaning: newly diagnosed GD, antithyroid drugs for less than 3 months. Making the TCR library involved RNA that had been extracted from PBMCs. The sample was also reused in another study, on T cells in Graves' hyperthyroidism and ophthalmopathy.

The source was peripheral blood mononuclear cells (PBMCs), collected at new diagnosis, from a patient treated with antithyroid drugs. These receptors all stem from a woman younger than 45 with Graves disease.

The table lists this clonotype with many counts. The V and J genes are TRBV30 and TRBJ1-5; D gene ambiguous. Germline V gene data show CDR1 as GTSNPN and CDR2 as SVGIG (reference sequence). The CDR3 loop spans 14 amino acids. V gave up 0 bases and J gave up 0 bases, with 6 bases separating them. Written as DNA, the CDR3 is TGTGCCTGGAGTGTCGGTATTAGCAATCAGCCCCAGCATTTT. This codes for CAWSVGISNQPQHF. The variable domain in full, with the rest retrieved from reference TRBV30 and TRBJ1-5, is SQTIHQWPATLVQPVGSPLSLECTVEGTSNPNLYWYRQAAGRGLQLLFYSVGIGQISSEVPQNLSASRPQDRQFILSSKKLLLSDSGFYLCAWSVGISNQPQHFGDGTRLSIL.

The chain employs TRBV7-2 and TRBJ2-4; no reliable D call. Germline V lookup: CDR1 SGHTA, CDR2 FQGNSA. V was trimmed by 5 bases and J by 1 base, leaving 9 bases between them. CDR3 length: 14 amino acids. DNA of the CDR3: TGTGCCAGCAGCCTACGAGTGGCCAAAAACATTCAGTACTTC. Its translation is CASSLRVAKNIQYF.

The CDR3 reads CASSYSREEKLFF. The CDR3 DNA sequence: TGTGCCAGCAGTTATTCCAGGGAAGAAAAACTGTTTTTT. The chain employs TRBV6-9 and TRBJ1-4; possibly TRBD1 for D (5 bases). This CDR3 spans 13 amino acids. With 0 bases removed from V and 8 bases from J, the gap between germline ends came to 7 bases. CDR1 and CDR2 (germline): MNHGY, SVAAGI.

This rearrangement joins TRBV6-2 or TRBV6-3 to TRBJ1-2; D unclear. Germline values: CDR1 MNHEY, CDR2 SVGEGT. The CDR3 totals 11 residues. Trimming took 8 bases from V and 1 from J, leaving 5 bases between them. The CDR3 spells CASGNNYGYTF. The CDR3 nucleotides read TGTGCCAGCGGTAATAACTATGGCTACACCTTC.

V gene TRBV19 combines with J gene TRBJ1-2; D remains ambiguous. The V end was cut by 4 bases, the J end by 12 bases, with 12 bases between. Germline values: CDR1 LNHDA, CDR2 SQIVND (reference sequence). The CDR3 consists of 11 residues. The DNA of the CDR3 is TGTGCCAGTAGTACTGAAGTCCACCACACCTTC. The encoded protein is CASSTEVHHTF.

About this clonotype: A clone one base away is much larger, so this may be a read error. The rearrangement uses TRBV6-2 or TRBV6-3 and TRBJ2-5; 10 bases fit TRBD2. The CDR3 totals 16 residues. Germline CDR1 reads MNHEY; CDR2 reads SVGEGT. CDR3 nucleotides: TGTGTTATACAGGGACTAGCGAGAGATGGCGTTGAGACCCAGTACTTC. Translated: CVIQGLARDGVETQYF.

This clonotype was picked up one time. A read error is likely here: a far larger clone is one base away. The chain carries TRBV5-5 and TRBJ2-3; 8 nucleotides align to TRBD2. CDR1 and CDR2 (germline): SGHKS, YYEKEE (reference sequence). V trimming: 2 bases; J trimming: 2 bases; junction bases outside the gene matches: 16. This CDR3 comprises 19 residues. CDR3 nucleotides: TGTGCCAGCAGCTTCCCATTAAGGTCAGCGGGAGAGGACACAGATACGCAGTATTTT. This sequence encodes CASSFPLRSAGEDTDTQYF. Filled out from reference TRBV5-5 and TRBJ2-3, the complete variable domain reads DAGVTQSPTHLIKTRGQQVTLRCSPISGHKSVSWYQQVLGQGPQFIFQYYEKEERGRGNFPDRFSARQFPNYSSELNVNALLLGDSALYLCASSFPLRSAGEDTDTQYFGPGTRLTVL.

The rearrangement uses TRBV12-3 or TRBV12-4 and TRBJ2-7; 7 nucleotides align to TRBD2. V shed 6 bases, J shed 2 bases, and the junction held 7 bases outside the gene matches. The CDR3 sequence is 14 residues long. The CDR3 sequence: CASRIAGPTYEQYF. As DNA, the CDR3 is TGTGCCAGCAGAATAGCGGGCCCTACCTACGAGCAGTACTTC.

This clonotype showed up just a few times. The chain links TRBV30 to TRBJ2-3; tentative D call: TRBD2 (6 bases). The CDR3 has 14 amino acids. CDR1 is GTSNPN and CDR2 is SVGIG in the germline V gene (reference sequence). Deletions cut 3 bases from V and 0 bases from J, with 10 bases between. In DNA form, the CDR3 reads TGTGCCTGGAGGCGAAGCGGGAGCACAGATACGCAGTATTTT. It codes for CAWRRSGSTDTQYF.

This clonotype has a count of ten or more. The rearrangement links TRBV12-3 or TRBV12-4 to TRBJ2-3; D perhaps matches TRBD1 (5 bases). This CDR3 has 14 residues. V was cut by 5 bases and J by 6 bases, with 15 bases left in between. The CDR3 loop is CASSPSGSWDTQYF. In DNA, the CDR3 is TGTGCCAGCAGTCCTTCAGGGTCTTGGGATACGCAGTATTTT.